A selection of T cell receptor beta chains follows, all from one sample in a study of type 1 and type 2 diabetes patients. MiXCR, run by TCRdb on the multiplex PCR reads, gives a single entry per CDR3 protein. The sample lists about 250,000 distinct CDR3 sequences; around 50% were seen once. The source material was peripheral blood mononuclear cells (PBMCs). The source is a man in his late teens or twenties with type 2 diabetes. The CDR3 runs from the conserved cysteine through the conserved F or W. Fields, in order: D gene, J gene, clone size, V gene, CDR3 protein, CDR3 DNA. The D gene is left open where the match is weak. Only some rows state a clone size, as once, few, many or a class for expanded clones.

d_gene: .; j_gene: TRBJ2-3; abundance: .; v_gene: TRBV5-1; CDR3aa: CASSLGREIDTQYF; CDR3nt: TGTGCCAGCAGCTTAGGAAGGGAGATCGATACGCAGTATTTT
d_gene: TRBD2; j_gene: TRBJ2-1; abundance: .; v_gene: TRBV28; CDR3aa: CASSLSREGGEQFF; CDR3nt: TGTGCCAGCAGTTTATCTCGGGAGGGTGGTGAGCAGTTCTTC
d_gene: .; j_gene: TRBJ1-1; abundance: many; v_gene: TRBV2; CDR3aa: CASSWSREHTEAFF; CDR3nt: TGTGCCAGCAGTTGGTCGCGGGAACACACTGAAGCTTTCTTT
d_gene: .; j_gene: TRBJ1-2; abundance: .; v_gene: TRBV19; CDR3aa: CASSHGRADYGYTF; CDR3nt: TGTGCCAGTAGTCATGGACGGGCAGACTATGGCTACACCTTC
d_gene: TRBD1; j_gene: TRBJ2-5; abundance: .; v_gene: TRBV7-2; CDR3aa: CASTEDRGRETQYF; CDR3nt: TGTGCCAGCACCGAGGACAGGGGTAGGGAGACCCAGTACTTC
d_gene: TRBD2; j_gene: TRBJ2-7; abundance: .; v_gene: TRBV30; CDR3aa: CAWTKREYEQYF; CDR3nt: TGTGCCTGGACAAAGCGGGAATACGAGCAGTACTTC
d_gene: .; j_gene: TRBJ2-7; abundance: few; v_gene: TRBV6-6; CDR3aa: CASSPSGEQYF; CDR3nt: TGTGCCAGCAGTCCCTCGGGGGAGCAGTACTTC
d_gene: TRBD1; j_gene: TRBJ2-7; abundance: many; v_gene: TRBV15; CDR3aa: CATSEGRDRGEQYF; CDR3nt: TGTGCCACCAGCGAGGGCCGGGACAGGGGCGAGCAGTACTTC
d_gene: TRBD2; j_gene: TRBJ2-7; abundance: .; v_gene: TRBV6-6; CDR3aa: CASRKTSGSDYEQYF; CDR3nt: TGTGCCAGCAGAAAAACTAGCGGGAGTGATTACGAGCAGTACTTC
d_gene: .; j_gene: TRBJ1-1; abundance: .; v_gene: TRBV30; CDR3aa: CAWSPPIGTEAFF; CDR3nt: TGTGCCTGGAGTCCTCCCATTGGGACTGAAGCTTTCTTT
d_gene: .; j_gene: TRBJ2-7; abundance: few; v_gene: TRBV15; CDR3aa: CATSPIGDSGYYEQYF; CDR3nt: TGTGCCACCAGCCCGATTGGGGACTCGGGATACTACGAGCAGTACTTC
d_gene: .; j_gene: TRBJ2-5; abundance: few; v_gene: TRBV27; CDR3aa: CASKTRQQETQYF; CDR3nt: TGTGCCAGCAAAACTCGACAGCAAGAGACCCAGTACTTC
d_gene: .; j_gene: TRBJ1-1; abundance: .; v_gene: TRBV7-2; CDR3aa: CASSLVRGMNTEAFF; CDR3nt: TGTGCCAGCAGCTTAGTGCGGGGGATGAACACTGAAGCTTTCTTT